This T cell receptor (beta chain) comes out of a study of response to subunit inactivated influenza vaccine. Worth noting for this clonotype: Antigen: not known.

Study-level findings and limits: After each seasonal influenza vaccination, few new T cells are recruited, the authors suggested.

V shed 5 bases and J 3 bases; nucleotides not matched to a gene: 22. Germline V gene sequence: CDR1 MDHEN, CDR2 SYDVKM. The CDR3 sequence is 19 residues long. One entry per CDR3 protein results from TCRdb running MiXCR on the RT-PCR reads. Among 150,000 to 200,000 distinct CDR3 sequences listed, approximately 12% were seen once. These same data were also listed under a study on T cells expressing NK-cell markers. From that report: Beta-chain TCR cDNA was generated via 5'RACE template switching with UMIs. Among the eight sequenced donors, seven tested HCMV-seropositive and one tested seronegative. Four donors showed these clonotypes also leading the CD3+CD56-NKG2C+ fraction.

The clonotype originates from a man aged 45-60 years who received an inactivated influenza vaccine. V gene TRBV28 combines with J gene TRBJ2-7; 7 bases are shared with TRBD1. The sample was CD8+ T cells sorted from PBMCs, taken about 13 days after vaccination. CDR3 sequence: CASSLTGTDEGFPYYEQYF. In nucleotides, the CDR3 is TGTGCCAGCAGTCTCACCGGGACAGACGAAGGGTTTCCATACTACGAGCAGTACTTC.